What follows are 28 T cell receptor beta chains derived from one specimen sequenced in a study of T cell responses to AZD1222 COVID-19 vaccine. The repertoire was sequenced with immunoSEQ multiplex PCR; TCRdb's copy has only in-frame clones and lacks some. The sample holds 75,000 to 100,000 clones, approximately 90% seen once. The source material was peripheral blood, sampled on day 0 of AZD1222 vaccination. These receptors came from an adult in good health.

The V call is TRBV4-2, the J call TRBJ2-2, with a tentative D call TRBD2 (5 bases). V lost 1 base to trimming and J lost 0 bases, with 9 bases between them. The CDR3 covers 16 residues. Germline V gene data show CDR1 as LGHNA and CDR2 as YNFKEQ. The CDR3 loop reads CASSQVPGTNTGELFF. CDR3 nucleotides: TGTGCCAGCAGCCAAGTCCCGGGAACGAACACCGGGGAGCTGTTTTTT.

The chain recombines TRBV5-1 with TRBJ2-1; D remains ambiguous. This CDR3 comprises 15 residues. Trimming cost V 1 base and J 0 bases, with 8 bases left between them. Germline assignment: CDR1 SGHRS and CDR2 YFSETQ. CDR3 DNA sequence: TGCGCCAGCAGCTTGCCCCTCCCCTCCTACAATGAGCAGTTCTTC. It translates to CASSLPLPSYNEQFF.

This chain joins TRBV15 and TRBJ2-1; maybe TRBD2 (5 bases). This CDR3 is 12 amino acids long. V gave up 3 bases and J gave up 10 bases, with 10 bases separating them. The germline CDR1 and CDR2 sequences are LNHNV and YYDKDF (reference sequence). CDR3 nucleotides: TGTGCCACCAGCAGGGGAGCTGGGGAGCAGTTCTTC. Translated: CATSRGAGEQFF.

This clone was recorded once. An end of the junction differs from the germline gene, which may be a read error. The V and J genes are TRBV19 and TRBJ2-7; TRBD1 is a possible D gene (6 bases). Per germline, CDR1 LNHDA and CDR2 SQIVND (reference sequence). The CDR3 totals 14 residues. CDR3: CASSTGTKAYEQYF. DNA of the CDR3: TGTGCCAGCAGTACCGGGACAAAAGCCTACGAGCAGTACTTC. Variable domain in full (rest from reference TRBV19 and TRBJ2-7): DGGITQSPKYLFRKEGQNVTLSCEQNLNHDAMYWYRQDPGQGLRLIYYSQIVNDFQKGDIAEGYSVSREKKESFPLTVTSAQKNPTAFYLCASSTGTKAYEQYFGPGTRLTVT.

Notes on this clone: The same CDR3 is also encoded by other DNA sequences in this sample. The CDR3 coding sequence is TGCGCCAGCAGCTTATCGGGGGCTTACAATGAGCAGTTCTTC. Amino acid sequence: CASSLSGAYNEQFF. The genes are TRBV5-1 and TRBJ2-1; D tentatively fits TRBD1 or TRBD2 (6 bases each). Germline CDR1 SGHRS, CDR2 YFSETQ. The CDR3 has 14 residues. Trimming took off 2 bases at V and 4 bases at J, with 10 bases between the two ends.

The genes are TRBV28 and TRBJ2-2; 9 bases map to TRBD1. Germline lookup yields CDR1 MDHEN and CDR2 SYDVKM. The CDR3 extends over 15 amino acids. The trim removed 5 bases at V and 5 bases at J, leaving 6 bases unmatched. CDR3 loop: CASSPGTGRTGELFF. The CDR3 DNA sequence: TGTGCCAGCAGTCCTGGGACAGGGAGAACCGGGGAGCTGTTTTTT.

CDR3: CAWTLGENNQPQHF. Written as DNA, the CDR3 is TGTGCCTGGACCCTGGGAGAGAACAATCAGCCCCAGCATTTT. The chain joins TRBV30 to TRBJ1-5; D not resolved. CDR1 GTSNPN and CDR2 SVGIG come from the germline V gene (reference sequence). The CDR3 sequence is 14 residues long. With 4 bases removed from V and 3 bases from J, the gap between germline ends came to 13 bases.

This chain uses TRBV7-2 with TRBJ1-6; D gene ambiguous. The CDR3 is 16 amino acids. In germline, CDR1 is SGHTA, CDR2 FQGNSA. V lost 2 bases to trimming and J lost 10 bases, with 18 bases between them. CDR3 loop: CASSLTARARQSPLHF. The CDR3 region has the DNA TGTGCCAGCAGCTTAACGGCGAGGGCGAGGCAATCACCCCTCCACTTT.

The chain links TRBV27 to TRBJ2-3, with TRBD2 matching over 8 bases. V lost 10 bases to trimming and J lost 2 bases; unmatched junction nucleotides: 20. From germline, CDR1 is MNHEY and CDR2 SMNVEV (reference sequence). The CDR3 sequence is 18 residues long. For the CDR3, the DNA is TGTGCCACCCAACGGGCGGGGCGGGGGGACCGGATCACAGATACGCAGTATTTT. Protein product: CATQRAGRGDRITDTQYF.

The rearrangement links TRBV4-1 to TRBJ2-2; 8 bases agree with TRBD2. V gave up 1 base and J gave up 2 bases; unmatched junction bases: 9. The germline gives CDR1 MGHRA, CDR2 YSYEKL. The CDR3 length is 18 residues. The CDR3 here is CASSQGRVGRANTGELFF. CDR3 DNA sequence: TGCGCCAGCAGCCAAGGTCGTGTCGGGAGGGCCAACACCGGGGAGCTGTTTTTT.

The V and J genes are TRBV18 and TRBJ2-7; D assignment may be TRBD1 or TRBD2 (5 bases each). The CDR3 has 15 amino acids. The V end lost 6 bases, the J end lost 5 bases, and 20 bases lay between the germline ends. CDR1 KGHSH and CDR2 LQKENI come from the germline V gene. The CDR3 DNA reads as TGTGCCAGCTCTCTTTACCGGGACCCAAGGGACGAGCAGTACTTC. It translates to CASSLYRDPRDEQYF.

CDR3 sequence (DNA): TGTGCTAGTGGCCAGGAATTGGGGGGCCTACATAATTCACCCCTCCACTTT. It specifies CASGQELGGLHNSPLHF. This chain connects TRBV12-5 to TRBJ1-6; D is perhaps TRBD1 (6 bases). The CDR3 is 17 residues long. In germline, CDR1 is LGHNT, CDR2 FRNRAP. Trimming took 6 bases from V and 5 from J, leaving 20 bases between them.

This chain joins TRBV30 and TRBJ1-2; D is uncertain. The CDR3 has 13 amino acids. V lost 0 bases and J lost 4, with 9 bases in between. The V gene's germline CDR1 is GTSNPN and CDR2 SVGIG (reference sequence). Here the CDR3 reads CAWSVGWVYGYTF. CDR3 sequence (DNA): TGTGCCTGGAGTGTAGGGTGGGTCTATGGCTACACCTTC.

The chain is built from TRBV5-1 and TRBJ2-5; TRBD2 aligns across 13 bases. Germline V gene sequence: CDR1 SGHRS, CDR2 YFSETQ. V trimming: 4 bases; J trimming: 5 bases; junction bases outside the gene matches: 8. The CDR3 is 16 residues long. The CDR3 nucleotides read TGCGCCAGCAGCCCCCGACTAGCGGGGGGAAGGGAGACCCAGTACTTC. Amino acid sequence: CASSPRLAGGRETQYF.

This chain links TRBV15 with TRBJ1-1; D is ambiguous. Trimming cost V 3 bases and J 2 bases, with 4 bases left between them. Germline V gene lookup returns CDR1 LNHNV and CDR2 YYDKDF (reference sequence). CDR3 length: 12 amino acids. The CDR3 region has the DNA TGTGCCACCAGCAGCCTTAACACTGAAGCTTTCTTT. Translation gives CATSSLNTEAFF.

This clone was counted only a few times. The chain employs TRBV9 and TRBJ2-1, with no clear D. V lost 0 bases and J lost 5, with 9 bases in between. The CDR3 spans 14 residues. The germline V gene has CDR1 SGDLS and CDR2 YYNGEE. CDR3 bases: TGTGCCAGCAGCGTAGGGAGAGGAAACAATGAGCAGTTCTTC. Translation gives CASSVGRGNNEQFF. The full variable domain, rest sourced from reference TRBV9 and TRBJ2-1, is DSGVTQTPKHLITATGQRVTLRCSPRSGDLSVYWYQQSLDQGLQFLIQYYNGEERAKGNILERFSAQQFPDLHSELNLSSLELGDSALYFCASSVGRGNNEQFFGPGTRLTVL.

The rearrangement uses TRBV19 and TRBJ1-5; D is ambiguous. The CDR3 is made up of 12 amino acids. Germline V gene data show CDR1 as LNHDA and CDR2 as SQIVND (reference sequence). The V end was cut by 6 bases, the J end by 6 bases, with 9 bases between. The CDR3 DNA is TGTGCCAGTAGCCGCAGGTCTCAGCCCCAGCATTTT. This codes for CASSRRSQPQHF.

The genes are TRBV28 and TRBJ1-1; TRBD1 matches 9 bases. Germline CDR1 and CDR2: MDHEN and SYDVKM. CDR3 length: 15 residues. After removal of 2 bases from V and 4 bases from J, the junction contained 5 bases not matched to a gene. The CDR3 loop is CASSLVGTGPTEAFF. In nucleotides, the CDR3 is TGTGCCAGCAGTTTAGTTGGGACAGGGCCCACTGAAGCTTTCTTT.

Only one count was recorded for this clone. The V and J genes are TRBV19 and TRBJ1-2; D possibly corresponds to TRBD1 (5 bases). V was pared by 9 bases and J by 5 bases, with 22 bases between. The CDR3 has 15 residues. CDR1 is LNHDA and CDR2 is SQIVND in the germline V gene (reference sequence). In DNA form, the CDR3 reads TGTGCCAGCTTCGACAGCACCCCGGTCCAGTATGGCTACACCTTC. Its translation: CASFDSTPVQYGYTF.

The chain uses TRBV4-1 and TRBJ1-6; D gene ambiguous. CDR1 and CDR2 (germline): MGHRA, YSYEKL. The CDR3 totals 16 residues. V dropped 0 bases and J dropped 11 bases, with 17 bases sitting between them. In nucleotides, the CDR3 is TGCGCCAGCAGCCAAGATCGTAGACCCACGATAACACCCCTCCACTTT. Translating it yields CASSQDRRPTITPLHF.

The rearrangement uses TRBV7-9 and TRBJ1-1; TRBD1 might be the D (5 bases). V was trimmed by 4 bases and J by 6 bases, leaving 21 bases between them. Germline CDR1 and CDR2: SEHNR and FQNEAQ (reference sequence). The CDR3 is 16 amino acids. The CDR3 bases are TGTGCCAGCAGCTCGGTGGGGTCAGGGCCGGGGGCTGAAGCTTTCTTT. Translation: CASSSVGSGPGAEAFF.

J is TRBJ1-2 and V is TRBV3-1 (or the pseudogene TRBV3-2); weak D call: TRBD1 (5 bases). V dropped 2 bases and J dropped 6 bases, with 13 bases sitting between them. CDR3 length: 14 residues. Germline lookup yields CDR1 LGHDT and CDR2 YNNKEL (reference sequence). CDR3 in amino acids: CASSQRRVTNGYTF. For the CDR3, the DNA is TGTGCCAGCAGCCAACGCAGGGTAACCAATGGCTACACCTTC.

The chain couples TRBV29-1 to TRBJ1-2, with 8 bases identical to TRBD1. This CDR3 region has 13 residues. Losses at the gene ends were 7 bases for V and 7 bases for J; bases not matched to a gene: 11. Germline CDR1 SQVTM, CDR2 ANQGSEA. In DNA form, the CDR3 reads TGCAGCGCCCCACAGGGGGTTCGTGGTGGCTACACCTTC. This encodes CSAPQGVRGGYTF.

CDR3 residues: CASSEYFTAGAAETQYF. The CDR3 DNA sequence: TGTGCCAGCAGTGAATATTTTACAGCCGGAGCCGCGGAGACCCAGTACTTC. V usage is TRBV25-1 and J usage is TRBJ2-5; D remains ambiguous. This CDR3 spans 17 amino acids. Between the trimmed V and J ends, which lost 0 bases and 5 bases, there was a span of 19 bases. The germline CDR1 and CDR2 sequences are MGHDK and SYGVNS. Drawing the rest from reference TRBV25-1 and TRBJ2-5, the complete variable domain is EADIYQTPRYLVIGTGKKITLECSQTMGHDKMYWYQQDPGMELHLIHYSYGVNSTEKGDLSSESTVSRIRTEHFPLTLESARPSHTSQYLCASSEYFTAGAAETQYFGPGTRLLVL.

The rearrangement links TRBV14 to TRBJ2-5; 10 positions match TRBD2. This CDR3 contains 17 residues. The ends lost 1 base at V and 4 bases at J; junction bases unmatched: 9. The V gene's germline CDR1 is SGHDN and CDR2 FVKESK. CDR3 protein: CASSQGWMLAGVETQYF. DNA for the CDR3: TGTGCCAGCAGCCAAGGATGGATGCTAGCGGGAGTAGAGACCCAGTACTTC.

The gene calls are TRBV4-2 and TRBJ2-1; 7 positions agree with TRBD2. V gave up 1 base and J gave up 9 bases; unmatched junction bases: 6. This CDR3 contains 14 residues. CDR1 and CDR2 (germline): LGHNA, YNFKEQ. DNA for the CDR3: TGTGCCAGCAGCCAAGGGGCTAGCGGTGGTGAGCAGTTCTTC. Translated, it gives CASSQGASGGEQFF.

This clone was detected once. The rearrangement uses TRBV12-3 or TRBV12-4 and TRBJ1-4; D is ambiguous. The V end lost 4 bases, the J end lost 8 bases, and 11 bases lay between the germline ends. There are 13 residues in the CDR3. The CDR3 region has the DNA TGTGCCAGCAGTTCAGACTTAGGGGAAAAACTGTTTTTT. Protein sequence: CASSSDLGEKLFF.

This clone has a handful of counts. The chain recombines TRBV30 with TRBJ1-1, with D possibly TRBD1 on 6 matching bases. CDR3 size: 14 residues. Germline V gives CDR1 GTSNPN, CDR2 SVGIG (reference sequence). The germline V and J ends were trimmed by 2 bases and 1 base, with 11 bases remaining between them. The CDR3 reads CAWSSGAGNTEAFF. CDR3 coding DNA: TGTGCCTGGAGTTCGGGGGCGGGGAACACTGAAGCTTTCTTT. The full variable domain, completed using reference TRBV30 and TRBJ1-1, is SQTIHQWPATLVQPVGSPLSLECTVEGTSNPNLYWYRQAAGRGLQLLFYSVGIGQISSEVPQNLSASRPQDRQFILSSKKLLLSDSGFYLCAWSSGAGNTEAFFGQGTRLTVV.